The clone carrying this T cell receptor beta chain was counted many times. This record belongs to a study of early T cells in non-severe SARS-CoV-2 infection. The CDR3 is 15 residues long. The V end lost 2 bases, the J end lost 0 bases, and 5 bases lay between the germline ends. Germline assignment: CDR1 MNHEY and CDR2 SVGAGI. Individual cDNA molecules received unique molecular identifiers during library preparation. TCRdb reprocessed the 5' RACE reads with MiXCR, giving one entry per CDR3 protein. The data show about 46,000 distinct CDR3 sequences, 5.4% seen once. This TCR derives from an adult who was a healthcare worker with PCR-confirmed SARS-CoV-2 infection or an uninfected control (not recorded which). V is TRBV6-5 and J is TRBJ2-6; no clear D gene. The sequences come from whole blood, collected at baseline. CDR3 DNA: TGTGCCAGCAGTTACGAGCACTCTGGGGCCAACGTCCTGACTTTC. This sequence encodes CASSYEHSGANVLTF.